The sequence of this T cell receptor beta chain was determined in a study of blood T cells in healthy people across ages. This CDR3 is 15 amino acids long. V was pared by 1 base and J by 1 base, with 11 bases between. Germline CDR1 LNHNV, CDR2 YYDKDF (reference sequence). Together with a sample-barcoded 5' primer, a J-beta primer mix was included in a second PCR lasting about 6 to 11 cycles. One entry per CDR3 protein results from TCRdb running MiXCR on the 5' RACE reads. Here the sample spans over 600,000 distinct CDR3 sequences, around 50% being singletons. Study-wide results and caveats: Conclusively comparing naive with antigen-experienced cells was impossible with unsorted PBMCs. A roughly linear age-dependent decrease characterized TCR beta diversity per million T cells.

To note about this clonotype: Its specificity is unknown.

Whenever a sample was processed, at least 6.5 million PBMCs were isolated. J is TRBJ2-7 and V is TRBV15; no definite D call. Sequenced material: blood. This clonotype was obtained from a man in his forties in good health. The CDR3 region has the DNA TGTGCCACCAGCAGAGTCTACGAAAGTTCCTACGAGCAGTACTTC. This gives the protein CATSRVYESSYEQYF.